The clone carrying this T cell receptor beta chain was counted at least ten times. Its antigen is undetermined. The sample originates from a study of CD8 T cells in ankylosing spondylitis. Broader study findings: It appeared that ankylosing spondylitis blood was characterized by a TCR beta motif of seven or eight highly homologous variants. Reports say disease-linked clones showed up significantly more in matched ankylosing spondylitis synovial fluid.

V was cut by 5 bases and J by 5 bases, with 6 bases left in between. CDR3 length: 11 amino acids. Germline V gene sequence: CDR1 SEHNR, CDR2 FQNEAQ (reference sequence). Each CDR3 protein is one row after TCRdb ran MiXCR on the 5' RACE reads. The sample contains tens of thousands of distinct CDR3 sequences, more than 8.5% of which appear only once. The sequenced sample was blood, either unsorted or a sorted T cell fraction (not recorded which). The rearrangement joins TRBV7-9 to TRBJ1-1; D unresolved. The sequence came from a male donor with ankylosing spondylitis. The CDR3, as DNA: TGTGCCAGCAGCCCTTCTACTGAAGCTTTCTTT. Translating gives CASSPSTEAFF.